Below are 20 T cell receptor beta chains sequenced from a single sample in a study of blood T cells in healthy people across ages. Alongside a J-beta primer mix, a sample-barcoded 5' primer served in a second PCR lasting about 6 to 11 cycles. TCRdb passed the 5' RACE reads through MiXCR, listing each CDR3 protein once. The sample holds 600,000 to 850,000 distinct CDR3 sequences, approximately 25% seen once. These data were also filed under a second study, of T cells of mothers and their children.

Sequenced input: blood. These TCRs come from a boy aged 5-17 years in good health.

The rearrangement uses TRBV20-1 and TRBJ2-5, with 9 positions matching TRBD1. The J call is in doubt because the DNA end fits TRBJ2-7 better. This CDR3 has 15 amino acids. Germline CDR1 reads DFQATT; CDR2 reads SNEGSKA (reference sequence). The chain's CDR3 is CSARGNRDRVHEQYF. CDR3 DNA: TGCAGTGCTAGAGGAAACCGGGACAGGGTCCACGAGCAGTACTTC.

This clonotype occurred a few times. This chain links TRBV7-2 with TRBJ2-1; the D gene is possibly TRBD2 (6 bases). Deletions cut 5 bases from V and 7 bases from J, with 18 bases between. Germline V gene lookup returns CDR1 SGHTA and CDR2 FQGNSA. The length of the CDR3 is 15 residues. The CDR3 sequence is CASSITSGTWNEQFF. Written as DNA, the CDR3 is TGTGCCAGCAGCATAACATCAGGGACTTGGAATGAGCAGTTCTTC. Full variable domain (missing parts from reference TRBV7-2 and TRBJ2-1): GAGVSQSPSNKVTEKGKDVELRCDPISGHTALYWYRQSLGQGLEFLIYFQGNSAPDKSGLPSDRFSAERTGGSVSTLTIQRTQQEDSAVYLCASSITSGTWNEQFFGPGTRLTVL.

V usage is TRBV5-6 and J usage is TRBJ2-1, with 9 bases matching TRBD2. Germline V gene lookup returns CDR1 SGHDT and CDR2 YYEEEE. This CDR3 contains 17 residues. The V gene end was trimmed by 1 base and the J gene end by 12 bases; junction bases not matched to a gene: 17. In DNA, the CDR3 is TGTGCCAGCAGCTTGAATCCGGGGGGGCTAGCGGGGCTTCGGCAGTTCTTC. Translating it yields CASSLNPGGLAGLRQFF.

This clonotype was found a few times. V gene TRBV20-1 combines with J gene TRBJ2-7; possible D gene TRBD1, 5 bases. Per germline, CDR1 DFQATT and CDR2 SNEGSKA (reference sequence). Trimming cost V 3 bases and J 2 bases, with 11 bases left between them. The CDR3 sequence is 13 residues long. The CDR3 here is CSASHRLTYEQYF. CDR3 sequence (DNA): TGCAGTGCTAGCCACAGGTTAACCTACGAGCAGTACTTC.

This clonotype has a handful of counts. The rearrangement uses TRBV12-3 or TRBV12-4 and TRBJ2-3; D remains unclear. V was trimmed by 6 bases and J by 6 bases, leaving 16 bases between them. The CDR3 has 14 amino acids. CDR3 protein: CASSLLTRSDTQYF. CDR3 DNA: TGTGCCAGCAGCTTATTAACAAGGTCGGATACGCAGTATTTT.

This clonotype was picked up a small number of times. This chain joins TRBV4-1 and TRBJ1-2; the match to TRBD1 covers 11 bases. With V trimmed by 4 bases and J by 4 bases, 11 bases remained unmatched. CDR3 length: 17 amino acids. CDR1 is MGHRA, CDR2 YSYEKL, per germline. For the CDR3, the DNA is TGCGCCAGCAGCCCTAACAACCGGGACAGGGGGGTCTATGGCTACACCTTC. Residues: CASSPNNRDRGVYGYTF.

This chain uses TRBV28 with TRBJ2-7; D possibly corresponds to TRBD1 (6 bases). Trimming took off 3 bases at V and 2 bases at J, with 17 bases between the two ends. The CDR3 is 16 residues long. Germline CDR1 MDHEN, CDR2 SYDVKM. The CDR3 DNA reads as TGTGCCAGCAGTTTCCCCGGGACAAATTCGCCCTACGAGCAGTACTTC. Protein sequence: CASSFPGTNSPYEQYF.

This clonotype occurred many times. The chain recombines TRBV7-9 with TRBJ1-4; 7 bases are a match to TRBD1. V dropped 3 bases and J dropped 5; count of bases not matched to a gene: 3. In germline, CDR1 is SEHNR, CDR2 FQNEAQ (reference sequence). This CDR3 is 14 amino acids long. The CDR3 coding sequence is TGTGCCAGCAGCTTTGTACAGGGGAATGAAAAACTGTTTTTT. Translating it yields CASSFVQGNEKLFF.

The genes are TRBV5-1 and TRBJ2-2; possibly TRBD2 for D (5 bases). Per germline, CDR1 SGHRS and CDR2 YFSETQ. The germline V and J ends were trimmed by 2 bases and 2 bases, with 13 bases remaining between them. The CDR3 has 16 amino acids. In DNA, the CDR3 is TGCGCCAGCAGCTTTAGGAGGAGCCTCAACACCGGGGAGCTGTTTTTT. The encoded protein is CASSFRRSLNTGELFF.

The V call is TRBV5-4, the J call TRBJ2-5; 13 bases line up with TRBD2. CDR1 is SGHNT and CDR2 is YYREEE in the germline V gene (reference sequence). The CDR3 contains 18 residues. V shed 4 bases and J 3 bases; nucleotides not matched to a gene: 12. This CDR3 reads CASSPWTSGSMDEETQYF. As DNA, the CDR3 is TGTGCCAGCAGCCCATGGACTAGCGGGAGTATGGATGAAGAGACCCAGTACTTC.

This clonotype was seen only a few times. The rearrangement joins TRBV9 to TRBJ1-2; possible D gene TRBD1, 5 bases. Trimming pared 4 bases from V and 3 bases from J, leaving 16 bases between. The CDR3 is made up of 15 amino acids. CDR1 and CDR2 (germline): SGDLS, YYNGEE. CDR3 in DNA: TGTGCCAGCAGCCTCACCGCCGGGGGTGACTATGGCTACACCTTC. Translated: CASSLTAGGDYGYTF.

This clonotype appeared a few times. The rearrangement uses TRBV5-6 and TRBJ2-1; no definite D call. V gave up 5 bases and J gave up 6 bases, with 12 bases separating them. Germline V CDR1 and CDR2: SGHDT, YYEEEE. This CDR3 contains 13 residues. The CDR3 here is CASRPPVTNEQFF. The DNA for the CDR3 is TGTGCCAGCAGACCGCCAGTAACCAATGAGCAGTTCTTC.

This chain connects TRBV5-1 to TRBJ1-3; D remains unclear. Deletions cut 10 bases from V and 1 base from J, with 15 bases between. CDR3 length equals 14 residues. Germline CDR1 SGHRS, CDR2 YFSETQ. The CDR3 reads CACKTDPSGNTIYF. The CDR3 nucleotides read TGCGCCTGTAAGACTGATCCATCTGGAAACACCATATATTTT.

This clonotype was seen a few times. V and J are TRBV12-3 or TRBV12-4 and TRBJ2-1; possibly TRBD1 or TRBD2 for D (5 bases each). The CDR3 totals 16 residues. With 2 bases removed from V and 5 bases from J, the gap between germline ends came to 16 bases. In DNA, the CDR3 is TGTGCCAGCAGTTTAACCGGGACCTCCCAGAACAATGAGCAGTTCTTC. This codes for CASSLTGTSQNNEQFF.

This clonotype appeared a few times. The chain is built from TRBV20-1 and TRBJ2-7, with unresolved D. CDR3 length equals 11 residues. Germline V gene sequence: CDR1 DFQATT, CDR2 SNEGSKA (reference sequence). Trimming removed 0 bases from V and 4 bases from J, with 4 bases in between. DNA of the CDR3: TGCAGTGCTAGAGACCAATACGAGCAGTACTTC. Its protein is CSARDQYEQYF.

This clonotype was detected a few times. The chain is built from TRBV5-1 and TRBJ2-1, with TRBD2 matching 8 bases. Germline assignment: CDR1 SGHRS and CDR2 YFSETQ. The CDR3 totals 16 residues. The V and J ends lost 5 bases and 1 base, in that order; junction bases with no gene match: 8. CDR3 residues: CASRRGVAESYNEQFF. CDR3 nucleotide sequence: TGCGCCAGCAGGCGGGGGGTAGCGGAGTCCTACAATGAGCAGTTCTTC. The full variable domain, completed using reference TRBV5-1 and TRBJ2-1, is KAGVTQTPRYLIKTRGQQVTLSCSPISGHRSVSWYQQTPGQGLQFLFEYFSETQRNKGNFPGRFSGRQFSNSRSEMNVSTLELGDSALYLCASRRGVAESYNEQFFGPGTRLTVL.

The chain couples TRBV24-1 to TRBJ2-5, with TRBD2 as a possible D gene (6 bases). Trimming removed 2 bases from V and 4 bases from J, with 22 bases in between. Looked up from germline, CDR1 is KGHDR and CDR2 is SFDVKD. CDR3 size: 18 residues. The CDR3 nucleotides read TGTGCCACCAGTGATTGGGGACTGGACGGGGGTGTTGGAGAGACCCAGTACTTC. This gives the protein CATSDWGLDGGVGETQYF.

This sequence joins TRBV6-2 or TRBV6-3 and TRBJ2-3; D may be TRBD2 (5 bases). The CDR3 sequence is 14 residues long. In germline, CDR1 is MNHEY, CDR2 SVGEGT. V lost 2 bases and J lost 3, with 9 bases in between. The CDR3 loop is CASSYEAATDTQYF. CDR3 coding DNA: TGTGCCAGCAGTTACGAAGCGGCTACAGATACGCAGTATTTT.

The CDR3 reads CASSHPHSPTGASYEQYF. CDR3 DNA sequence: TGCGCCAGCAGCCATCCCCATTCCCCGACAGGGGCGTCCTACGAGCAGTACTTC. This chain uses TRBV4-1 with TRBJ2-5; 8 bases agree with TRBD1. The last part of the DNA fits TRBJ2-7 better; the J call may be wrong. This CDR3 comprises 18 residues. CDR1 MGHRA and CDR2 YSYEKL come from the germline V gene.

This clonotype was counted between two and nine times. V gene TRBV29-1 combines with J gene TRBJ2-7; D might be TRBD1 (5 bases). Germline V CDR1 and CDR2: SQVTM, ANQGSEA. This CDR3 is built from 15 residues. V lost 3 bases, J lost 5 bases, and 20 bases lay in between. The CDR3 DNA follows: TGCAGCGTTGAGGGTTTGGCAGGGTCCCTTGACGAGCAGTACTTC. It yields the protein CSVEGLAGSLDEQYF.